These 10 T cell receptor beta chains share one sample of origin, sequenced in a study of shared clonotypes between healthy human individuals. Libraries were prepared by immunoSEQ multiplex PCR; TCRdb keeps only in-frame clonotypes and omits some of them. The sample has hundreds of thousands of clones, approximately 73% seen once. Sequenced sample: memory CD4+ T cells sorted from blood. Subset denoted: CD45RA-negative fraction. All receptors derive from a woman aged 25 to 39 in good health.

The V and J genes are TRBV19 and TRBJ1-1; a weak D match, TRBD1 (6 bases). The CDR3 runs to 17 residues. V was pared by 7 bases and J by 6 bases, with 27 bases between. The V gene's germline CDR1 is LNHDA and CDR2 SQIVND (reference sequence). This chain's CDR3 is CASTMGGRTRGVSEAFF. The DNA for the CDR3 is TGTGCCAGTACCATGGGGGGCAGGACTAGAGGGGTGTCTGAAGCTTTCTTT.

In DNA form, the CDR3 reads TGTGCCAGCAGCTTGGATCAGGGTCAAGGGTATGAGCAGTTCTTC. It yields the protein CASSLDQGQGYEQFF. This chain connects TRBV5-4 to TRBJ2-1, with D perhaps TRBD1 (5 bases). The CDR3 spans 15 residues. Germline V gives CDR1 SGHNT, CDR2 YYREEE (reference sequence). Trimming removed 0 bases from V and 8 bases from J, with 15 bases in between.

The chain joins TRBV6-5 to TRBJ2-3; 10 bases are a match to TRBD2. CDR3 length: 14 amino acids. Trimming cost V 6 bases and J 3 bases; bases outside gene matches: 3. CDR1 MNHEY and CDR2 SVGAGI come from the germline V gene. In DNA form, the CDR3 reads TGTGCCAGCAGCCCTAGCGGGAGAACAGATACGCAGTATTTT. Its protein product is CASSPSGRTDTQYF.

V is TRBV5-1 and J is TRBJ2-5; the match to TRBD1 covers 7 bases. The J segment lost 3 bases and the V segment lost 2 bases, leaving 4 bases of the junction unmatched. The CDR3 extends over 14 amino acids. The germline V gene encodes CDR1 SGHRS and CDR2 YFSETQ. CDR3 nucleotides: TGCGCCAGCAGCTTTTGGACAGGAGAAGAGACCCAGTACTTC. Amino acids: CASSFWTGEETQYF.

The J gene is TRBJ1-1, the V gene TRBV18; 7 bases align to TRBD1. The CDR3 runs to 15 residues. Germline V gene sequence: CDR1 KGHSH, CDR2 LQKENI. V trimming: 6 bases; J trimming: 3 bases; junction bases outside the gene matches: 10. Here the CDR3 DNA reads TGTGCCAGCTCCTCCTCCAGGGGGAGGGACACTGAAGCTTTCTTT. Translating it yields CASSSSRGRDTEAFF.

The rearrangement joins TRBV29-1 to TRBJ2-3, with 9 bases aligning to TRBD1. Germline V gene data show CDR1 as SQVTM and CDR2 as ANQGSEA. The V segment lost 2 bases and the J segment 2 bases; nucleotides outside the gene matches: 11. The CDR3 runs to 17 residues. This chain's CDR3 is CSVELPLDRGTTDTQYF. CDR3 nucleotide sequence: TGCAGCGTTGAACTCCCTCTGGACAGGGGAACCACAGATACGCAGTATTTT.

J is TRBJ1-3 and V is TRBV5-6; D possibly corresponds to TRBD1 (6 bases). There are 17 residues in the CDR3. Trimming cost V 0 bases and J 0 bases, with 13 bases left between them. Germline V lookup: CDR1 SGHDT, CDR2 YYEEEE. The CDR3 spells CASSLAKGGTSGNTIYF. For the CDR3, the DNA is TGTGCCAGCAGCTTGGCCAAGGGGGGGACCTCTGGAAACACCATATATTTT. Supplemented by reference TRBV5-6 and TRBJ1-3, the full variable domain reads DAGVTQSPTHLIKTRGQQVTLRCSPKSGHDTVSWYQQALGQGPQFIFQYYEEEERQRGNFPDRFSGHQFPNYSSELNVNALLLGDSALYLCASSLAKGGTSGNTIYFGEGSWLTVV.

This chain connects TRBV11-2 to TRBJ2-5; 11 bases agree with TRBD2. Trimming at V came to 1 base and at J to 5 bases, leaving 3 bases not matched to a gene. Germline loops: CDR1 SGHAT, CDR2 FQNNGV. The CDR3 length is 15 residues. CDR3 in DNA: TGTGCCAGCAGCTTAGGTAGCGGGAGGGAGGAGACCCAGTACTTC. The encoded protein is CASSLGSGREETQYF.

The chain combines TRBV5-1 with TRBJ1-3; D gene ambiguous. CDR1 and CDR2 from the germline V gene are SGHRS and YFSETQ. The CDR3 spans 11 residues. V was shortened by 7 bases and J by 4 bases, with 6 bases between the two germline ends. CDR3 protein: CASPGGNTIYF. The CDR3 DNA reads as TGCGCCAGCCCGGGGGGAAACACCATATATTTT.

The chain employs TRBV5-1 and TRBJ2-2; no definite D call. The CDR3 covers 14 residues. With 4 bases removed from V and 4 bases from J, the gap between germline ends came to 11 bases. Germline V gene data show CDR1 as SGHRS and CDR2 as YFSETQ. The CDR3 here is CASSNGPATGELFF. The CDR3 region has the DNA TGCGCCAGCAGCAACGGGCCAGCCACCGGGGAGCTGTTTTTT.